The source of this T cell receptor (beta chain) is a study of CXCR3-negative and CXCR3-positive naive CD8 T cells. Every CD8+ T cell subset underwent triplicate sorting at roughly 320,000 cells apiece. Definition of naive CD8+ T cells rested on a CD45RO-CCR7+CD27+CD95- profile. The libraries of TRB cDNA were constructed through 5' RACE using UMI labels. TCRdb derives one entry per CDR3 protein from the 5' RACE reads, leaving out DNA. This specimen shows tens of thousands of distinct CDR3 sequences; the ten leading clones hold approximately 1.5%. The CDR3 runs to 14 residues. The sample comprised naive CXCR3- CD8+ T cells from blood. Subset in this sample: CD45RO-CCR7+CD27+CD95- naive CD8+ T cells lacking CXCR3 (TNR3-). The clonotype originates from a human donor in good health. Some clones in this sample may be carry-over from other donors' samples. The chain has TRBV12-3 or TRBV12-4 and TRBJ2-5. CDR3 in amino acids: CASSLALGLETQYF.